This is a list of T cell receptor beta chains from one sample in a study of Ad26.COV2.S vaccination and SARS-CoV-2 variants. TCRdb's copy holds only in-frame clones and misses some; the assay was immunoSEQ multiplex PCR. The table lists just over 350,000 clones, 92% of them singletons. The starting material was peripheral blood, obtained after recovery from COVID-19. These receptors were collected from a human donor who had recovered from COVID-19. The CDR3 runs from the conserved cysteine through the conserved F or W. Fields, in order: clone size, V gene, D gene, J gene, CDR3 protein, CDR3 DNA. The D gene is left open where the match is weak. The size field is filled for only some rows; it gives once, few, many or a size class.

>NA|TRBV4-3|TRBD1|TRBJ2-4
CASSQSGQVKNIQYF
TGCGCCAGCAGCCAATCCGGACAGGTTAAAAACATTCAGTACTTC
>NA|TRBV6-1|NA|TRBJ1-1
CASSEKYTEAFF
TGTGCCAGCAGTGAAAAGTACACTGAAGCTTTCTTT
>NA|TRBV6-1|NA|TRBJ1-4
CASSDSGGRNEKLFF
TGTGCCAGCAGTGATTCTGGGGGTAGGAATGAAAAACTGTTTTTT
>NA|TRBV5-1|NA|TRBJ2-3
CASSLGVDTQYF
TGCGCCAGCAGCTTGGGGGTTGATACGCAGTATTTT
>once|TRBV7-9|NA|TRBJ2-7
CASSFTRQTYEQYF
TGTGCCAGCAGCTTCACCAGACAGACCTACGAGCAGTACTTC
>NA|TRBV6-5|TRBD1|TRBJ2-7
CASSNDRAEYF
TGTGCCAGCAGCAATGACAGGGCGGAGTACTTC
>NA|TRBV5-5|NA|TRBJ1-5
CASSRRFDQPQHF
TGTGCCAGCAGCCGGAGGTTCGATCAGCCCCAGCATTTT
>NA|TRBV12-5|NA|TRBJ2-2
CASGLGQWDTGELFF
TGTGCTAGTGGTTTGGGGCAATGGGACACCGGGGAGCTGTTTTTT
>NA|TRBV4-1|NA|TRBJ2-7
CASSQDRAGPYEQYF
TGCGCCAGCAGCCAAGATAGAGCAGGGCCCTACGAGCAGTACTTC
>NA|TRBV10-3|TRBD1|TRBJ1-1
CAISSEEGTGKAEAFF
TGTGCCATCAGCTCCGAAGAAGGGACAGGGAAAGCTGAAGCTTTCTTT
>NA|TRBV9|NA|TRBJ2-3
CASGPSGGGTDTQYF
TGTGCCAGCGGCCCCTCCGGCGGTGGCACAGATACGCAGTATTTT
>NA|TRBV29-1|TRBD2|TRBJ2-7
CSVEVLLAGEQYF
TGCAGCGTTGAAGTTCTACTAGCGGGGGAGCAGTACTTC
>NA|TRBV7-3|NA|TRBJ2-1
CASSLGTPFGEQFF
TGTGCCAGCAGCCTCGGGACTCCCTTTGGGGAGCAGTTCTTC
>NA|TRBV7-2|NA|TRBJ1-2
CASSPGGKMGYGYTF
TGTGCCAGCAGCCCGGGGGGGAAAATGGGCTATGGCTACACCTTC
>NA|TRBV28|TRBD1|TRBJ2-1
CASSSPGQGSDEQFF
TGTGCCAGCAGTTCCCCGGGACAGGGTAGCGATGAGCAGTTCTTC
>NA|TRBV19|TRBD1|TRBJ1-2
CASSIFGQGALDYGYTF
TGTGCCAGTAGTATTTTCGGACAGGGGGCATTGGACTATGGCTACACCTTC
>NA|TRBV5-6|NA|TRBJ1-2
CASSFPGAFYGYTF
TGTGCCAGCAGCTTTCCCGGGGCTTTCTATGGCTACACCTTC
>NA|TRBV9|NA|TRBJ1-2
CASSVPGYGYTF
TGTGCCAGCAGCGTCCCAGGGTATGGCTACACCTTC
>NA|TRBV5-1|NA|TRBJ2-7
CASSLGSRYEQYF
TGCGCCAGCAGCTTGGGCAGCCGCTACGAGCAGTACTTC
>NA|TRBV6-5|NA|TRBJ1-3
CASTVWGESGNTIYF
TGTGCCAGCACCGTCTGGGGGGAGTCTGGAAACACCATATATTTT
>NA|TRBV7-2|TRBD1|TRBJ2-5
CASSTLRGRGKETQYF
TGTGCCAGCAGCACCCTCAGGGGGAGAGGGAAAGAGACCCAGTACTTC
>once|TRBV7-2|TRBD1|TRBJ1-4
CASSFAGTVNEKLFF
TGTGCCAGCAGCTTCGCCGGGACAGTGAATGAAAAACTGTTTTTT
>NA|TRBV24-1|TRBD1|TRBJ2-2
CATSDLPGQGRTGELFF
TGTGCCACCAGTGATTTGCCGGGACAGGGAAGAACCGGGGAGCTGTTTTTT
>NA|TRBV11-2|NA|TRBJ1-2
CASSSTRTVTPNYGYTF
TGTGCCAGCAGCTCCACAAGGACAGTGACTCCTAACTATGGCTACACCTTC
>NA|TRBV9|TRBD1|TRBJ1-2
CASSAYYRGGYTF
TGTGCCAGCAGCGCGTACTACAGGGGTGGCTACACCTTC
>NA|TRBV27|TRBD1|TRBJ2-7
CASSLFTGQGSEQYF
TGTGCCAGCAGTTTATTTACGGGACAGGGATCCGAGCAGTACTTC
>NA|TRBV4-3|NA|TRBJ2-2
CASSQEVSGSGTGELFF
TGCGCCAGCAGCCAAGAGGTTTCAGGGTCCGGTACCGGGGAGCTGTTTTTT
>NA|TRBV12-3/TRBV12-4|NA|TRBJ1-1
CASSLRENTEAFF
TGTGCCAGCAGTTTAAGGGAGAACACTGAAGCTTTCTTT
>NA|TRBV4-1|NA|TRBJ2-3
CASSQGHLADTQYF
TGCGCCAGCAGCCAAGGACATCTGGCAGATACGCAGTATTTT
>once|TRBV27|NA|TRBJ1-1
CASSLWSGVNTEAFF
TGTGCCAGCAGTTTATGGTCCGGCGTGAACACTGAAGCTTTCTTT
>NA|TRBV7-7|TRBD2|TRBJ2-2
CASTYGGSGGELFF
TGTGCTAGCACCTACGGGGGGTCCGGCGGGGAGCTGTTTTTT
>NA|TRBV11-2|NA|TRBJ2-6
CASSLEYSGANVLTF
TGTGCCAGCAGCTTAGAATACTCTGGGGCCAACGTCCTGACTTTC
>NA|TRBV6-5|NA|TRBJ1-1
CASSHGFRGNTEAFF
TGTGCCAGCAGTCACGGTTTTCGGGGGAACACTGAAGCTTTCTTT
>NA|TRBV5-4|NA|TRBJ2-7
CASSLAGPGYEQYF
TGTGCCAGCAGCTTGGCCGGGCCGGGCTACGAGCAGTACTTC
>NA|TRBV2|NA|TRBJ1-5
CASREGSPGQPQHF
TGTGCCAGCAGGGAAGGATCTCCGGGTCAGCCCCAGCATTTT
>NA|TRBV18|NA|TRBJ1-2
CASSPPRAEPNYGYTF
TGTGCCAGCTCACCACCGAGGGCTGAACCTAACTATGGCTACACCTTC
>NA|TRBV11-3|NA|TRBJ1-1
CASSLGPGHQAFF
TGTGCCAGCAGCTTAGGTCCGGGACACCAAGCTTTCTTT
>NA|TRBV2|NA|TRBJ1-2
CASSEGQGIYGYTF
TGTGCCAGCAGTGAAGGTCAAGGGATCTATGGCTACACCTTC
>NA|TRBV7-2|TRBD2|TRBJ2-3
CASSLDSGGAGTQYF
TGTGCCAGCAGCTTAGATAGCGGGGGGGCAGGTACGCAGTATTTT
>few|TRBV7-9|NA|TRBJ1-6
CASRDSTDNSPLHF
TGTGCCAGCAGGGATAGCACGGATAATTCACCCCTCCACTTT
>once|TRBV5-1|NA|TRBJ1-4
CASSPRQPANEKLFF
TGCGCCAGCAGCCCCCGACAGCCCGCTAATGAAAAACTGTTTTTT
>once|TRBV21-1|NA|TRBJ1-2
CASSKDGGNYGYTF
TGTGCCAGCAGCAAAGATGGCGGGAACTATGGCTACACCTTC
>NA|TRBV2|NA|TRBJ1-1
CASKGEVSTEAFF
TGTGCCAGCAAGGGGGAAGTGAGCACTGAAGCTTTCTTT
>NA|TRBV7-9|NA|TRBJ2-2
CASSLTGFTGELFF
TGTGCCAGCAGCTTAACAGGCTTCACCGGGGAGCTGTTTTTT
>once|TRBV29-1|NA|TRBJ1-2
CSVEGQPNYGYTF
TGCAGCGTTGAAGGGCAGCCGAACTATGGCTACACCTTC